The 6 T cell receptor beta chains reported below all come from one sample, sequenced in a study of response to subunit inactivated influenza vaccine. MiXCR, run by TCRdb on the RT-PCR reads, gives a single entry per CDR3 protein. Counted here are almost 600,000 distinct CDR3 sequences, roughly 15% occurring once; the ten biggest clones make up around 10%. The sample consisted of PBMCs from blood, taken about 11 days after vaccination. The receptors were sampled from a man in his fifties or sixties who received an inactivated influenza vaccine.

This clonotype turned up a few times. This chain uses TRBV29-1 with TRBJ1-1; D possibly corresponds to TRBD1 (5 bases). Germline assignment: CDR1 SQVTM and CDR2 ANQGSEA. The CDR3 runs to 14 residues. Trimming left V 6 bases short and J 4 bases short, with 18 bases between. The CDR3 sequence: CSVSHGGVATEAFF. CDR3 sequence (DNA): TGCAGCGTCTCTCATGGAGGGGTGGCCACTGAAGCTTTCTTT.

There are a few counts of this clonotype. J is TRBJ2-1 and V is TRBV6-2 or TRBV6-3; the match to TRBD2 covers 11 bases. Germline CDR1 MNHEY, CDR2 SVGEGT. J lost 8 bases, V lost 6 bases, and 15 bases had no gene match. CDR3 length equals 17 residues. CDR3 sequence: CASSFTTSGSSLDEQFF. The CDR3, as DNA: TGTGCCAGCAGCTTTACTACTAGCGGGAGTTCCTTGGATGAGCAGTTCTTC.

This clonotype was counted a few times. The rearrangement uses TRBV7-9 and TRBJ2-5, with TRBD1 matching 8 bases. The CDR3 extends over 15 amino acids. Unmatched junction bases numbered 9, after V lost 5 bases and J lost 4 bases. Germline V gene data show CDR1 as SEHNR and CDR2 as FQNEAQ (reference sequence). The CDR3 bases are TGTGCCAGCAGCCCGATCCCACAGGGGGGAGAGACCCAGTACTTC. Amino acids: CASSPIPQGGETQYF.

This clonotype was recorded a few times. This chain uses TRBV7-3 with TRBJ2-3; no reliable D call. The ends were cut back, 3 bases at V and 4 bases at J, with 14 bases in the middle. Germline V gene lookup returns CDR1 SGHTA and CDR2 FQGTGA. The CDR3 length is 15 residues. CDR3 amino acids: CASSFSRDVSDTQYF. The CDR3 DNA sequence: TGTGCCAGCAGCTTTAGCCGCGATGTCTCAGATACGCAGTATTTT.

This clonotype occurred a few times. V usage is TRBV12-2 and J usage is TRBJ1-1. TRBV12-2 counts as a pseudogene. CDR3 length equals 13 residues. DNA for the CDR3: TGTGCAAGTCGCCCTAAAGGGGCCCCTGAAGCTTTCTTT. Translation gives CASRPKGAPEAFF.

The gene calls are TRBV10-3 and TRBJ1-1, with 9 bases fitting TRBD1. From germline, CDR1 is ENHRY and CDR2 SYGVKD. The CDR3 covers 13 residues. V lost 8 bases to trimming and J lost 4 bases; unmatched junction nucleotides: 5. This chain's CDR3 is CAIAMDRGTEAFF. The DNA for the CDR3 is TGTGCCATCGCGATGGACAGGGGCACTGAAGCTTTCTTT.